This entry is about one TCR beta chain. Recruited during active infection, patients (from Seattle) were subsequently followed longitudinally. Profiled with immunoSEQ multiplex PCR; TCRdb holds only in-frame clones, not every one. This table holds roughly 250,000 clones, about 80% found once. These data belong to a study of blood T cell repertoires in COVID-19. Overall study context: Sample material is recorded as cDNA or gDNA derived from T cells, B-cell-depleted T cells, or PBMCs.

J gave up 2 bases and V 6 bases, and 10 bases lay outside the gene matches. Germline V gene sequence: CDR1 SNHLY, CDR2 FYNNEI. The CDR3 consists of 16 residues. This clonotype was obtained from an older person with COVID-19, enrolled during active disease. The sequenced sample consisted of peripheral blood. The chain employs TRBV2 and TRBJ2-1, with 7 bases that match TRBD2. The CDR3 loop reads CASSTTSVAPYNEQFF. Here the CDR3 DNA reads TGTGCCAGCAGCACTACTAGCGTCGCCCCCTACAATGAGCAGTTCTTC. Using reference TRBV2 and TRBJ2-1 for the parts outside the CDR3, the full variable domain is EPEVTQTPSHQVTQMGQEVILRCVPISNHLYFYWYRQILGQKVEFLVSFYNNEISEKSEIFDDQFSVERPDGSNFTLKIRSTKLEDSAMYFCASSTTSVAPYNEQFFGPGTRLTVL.